The 5 T cell receptor beta chains below were found in one sample sequenced in a study of blood T cell repertoires in COVID-19. Produced via immunoSEQ multiplex PCR; TCRdb's table is partial and in-frame only. Of over 150,000 clones listed, 65% to 85% are singletons. Input material: PBMCs or T cells enriched from blood (not recorded which). These receptors all stem from a woman in her twenties or thirties who had recovered from COVID-19.

The chain combines TRBV10-1 with TRBJ2-7; 8 positions match TRBD1. Germline CDR1 is WNHNN and CDR2 is SYGVQD (reference sequence). Germline trimming cut 7 bases from V and 0 bases from J; bases unmatched to any gene: 5. This CDR3 contains 14 residues. The CDR3 DNA reads TGCGCCAGCACCCCAGGGGGCCACTCCTACGAGCAGTACTTC. This translates into CASTPGGHSYEQYF.

V and J are TRBV19 and TRBJ2-7, with D tentatively TRBD2 (7 bases). This CDR3 has 17 residues. Germline values: CDR1 LNHDA, CDR2 SQIVND (reference sequence). V lost 3 bases to trimming and J lost 4 bases, with 22 bases between them. The CDR3 here is CASSISASGGKRYEQYV. The CDR3 DNA reads as TGTGCCAGTAGTATTTCAGCCTCGGGGGGCAAACGGTACGAGCAGTACGTC.

The rearrangement uses TRBV11-2 and TRBJ2-3; maybe TRBD1 (6 bases). Trimming left V 1 base short and J 5 bases short, with 19 bases between. The germline V gene has CDR1 SGHAT and CDR2 FQNNGV. This CDR3 is built from 17 residues. The CDR3 spells CASSLALGRGRRDTQYF. The CDR3 region has the DNA TGTGCCAGCAGCTTAGCTCTCGGCAGGGGAAGGAGAGATACGCAGTATTTT.

The CDR3 protein is CASALTGTGDQPQHF. The CDR3 DNA follows: TGTGCCAGCGCATTGACCGGGACAGGGGATCAGCCCCAGCATTTT. V is TRBV6-5 and J is TRBJ1-5; 10 bases are a match to TRBD1. The length of the CDR3 is 15 residues. The germline V gene encodes CDR1 MNHEY and CDR2 SVGAGI. J was trimmed by 5 bases and V by 8 bases; bases with no gene match: 9.

This clone was seen more than once but under ten times. The rearrangement joins TRBV5-1 to TRBJ2-1; 16 nucleotides line up with TRBD2. V lost 7 bases to trimming and J lost 3 bases; unmatched junction nucleotides: 16. This CDR3 spans 20 amino acids. Germline values: CDR1 SGHRS, CDR2 YFSETQ. CDR3 coding DNA: TGCGCCAGCGGGACAGGGGCCCCGGGACTAGCGGGGGGGTTCTACAATGAGCAGTTCTTC. It is translated as CASGTGAPGLAGGFYNEQFF.